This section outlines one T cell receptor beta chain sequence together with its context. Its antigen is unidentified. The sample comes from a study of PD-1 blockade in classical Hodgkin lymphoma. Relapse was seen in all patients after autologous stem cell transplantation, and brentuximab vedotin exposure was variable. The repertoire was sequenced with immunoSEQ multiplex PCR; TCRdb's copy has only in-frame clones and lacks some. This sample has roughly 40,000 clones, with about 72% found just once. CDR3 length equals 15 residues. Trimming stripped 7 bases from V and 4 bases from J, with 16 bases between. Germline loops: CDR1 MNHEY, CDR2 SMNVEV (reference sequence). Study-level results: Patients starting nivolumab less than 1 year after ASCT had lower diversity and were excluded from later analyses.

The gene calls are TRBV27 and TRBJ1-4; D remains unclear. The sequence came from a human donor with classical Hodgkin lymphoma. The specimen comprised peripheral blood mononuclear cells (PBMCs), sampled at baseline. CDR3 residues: CASTPSTRRNEKLFF. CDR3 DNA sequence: TGTGCCAGCACTCCTTCCACCAGGCGTAATGAAAAACTGTTTTTT.